The 4 T cell receptor beta chains presented below share a single source sample, sequenced in a study of T cells of healthy individuals. TCRdb fed the 5' RACE reads into MiXCR, producing one record per CDR3 protein. Of 45,000 to 60,000 distinct CDR3 sequences in the sample, about 15% are singletons; the top ten hold around 15%. The receptors come from a human donor in good health.

A few counts support this clonotype. This chain links TRBV6-5 with TRBJ1-6, with TRBD1 identical over 10 bases. The V gene's germline CDR1 is MNHEY and CDR2 SVGAGI. CDR3 length equals 15 residues. Losses at the gene ends were 8 bases for V and 7 bases for J; bases not matched to a gene: 8. The DNA for the CDR3 is TGTGCCAGCGGGTGGACAGGGGGGGAAAATTCACCCCTCCACTTT. Protein product: CASGWTGGENSPLHF.

This clonotype was seen more than once but under ten times. The chain links TRBV5-1 to TRBJ1-5; D gene unclear. The V end lost 0 bases, the J end lost 6 bases, and 7 bases lay between the germline ends. CDR1 and CDR2 (germline): SGHRS, YFSETQ. The CDR3 runs to 13 residues. The CDR3 protein is CASSLVVGQPQHF. In DNA, the CDR3 is TGCGCCAGCAGCTTGGTCGTCGGTCAGCCCCAGCATTTT.

This clonotype was seen ten or more times. This rearrangement joins TRBV4-3 to TRBJ2-7; D is ambiguous. CDR1 is LGHNA, CDR2 YSLEER, per germline. The CDR3 has 17 residues. Deletions cut 1 base from V and 2 bases from J, with 18 bases between. CDR3 sequence reads: CASSQAYQVPLAYEQYF. The DNA of the CDR3 is TGCGCCAGCAGCCAAGCGTATCAAGTGCCCTTGGCCTACGAGCAGTACTTC.

The chain has TRBV6-1 and TRBJ2-1; D perhaps matches TRBD2 (6 bases). The CDR3 is 13 amino acids. The germline gives CDR1 MNHNS, CDR2 SASEGT. V was trimmed by 8 bases and J by 7 bases, leaving 15 bases between them. This CDR3 is CASEGLHGNEQFF. Written as DNA, the CDR3 is TGTGCCAGCGAGGGACTCCACGGGAATGAGCAGTTCTTC.